This TCR beta chain emerged from a study of T cells after yellow fever vaccination. Notes on the study in general: A large majority of primary-vaccination clones showed up again after the booster (around 96% CD4, about 87% CD8). Of the clonotypes, a small share occurred in both CD4 and CD8 compartments.

MiXCR, run by TCRdb on the 5' RACE reads, gives a single entry per CDR3 protein. The table includes some 400,000 distinct CDR3 sequences, around 6.4% detected once. Of note for this clonotype: Its antigen is not known.

This CDR3 spans 14 amino acids. The germline V gene encodes CDR1 DFQATT and CDR2 SNEGSKA (reference sequence). Deletions cut 4 bases from V and 0 bases from J, with 10 bases between. The sample consisted of PBMCs, taken 5 days after the yellow fever booster vaccination. The receptor comes from a man under 40 who received the YFV17D yellow fever vaccine. The V and J genes are TRBV20-1 and TRBJ2-1; D unresolved. The chain's CDR3 is CSAMRRASYNEQFF. DNA of the CDR3: TGCAGTGCTATGAGACGAGCCTCCTACAATGAGCAGTTCTTC.